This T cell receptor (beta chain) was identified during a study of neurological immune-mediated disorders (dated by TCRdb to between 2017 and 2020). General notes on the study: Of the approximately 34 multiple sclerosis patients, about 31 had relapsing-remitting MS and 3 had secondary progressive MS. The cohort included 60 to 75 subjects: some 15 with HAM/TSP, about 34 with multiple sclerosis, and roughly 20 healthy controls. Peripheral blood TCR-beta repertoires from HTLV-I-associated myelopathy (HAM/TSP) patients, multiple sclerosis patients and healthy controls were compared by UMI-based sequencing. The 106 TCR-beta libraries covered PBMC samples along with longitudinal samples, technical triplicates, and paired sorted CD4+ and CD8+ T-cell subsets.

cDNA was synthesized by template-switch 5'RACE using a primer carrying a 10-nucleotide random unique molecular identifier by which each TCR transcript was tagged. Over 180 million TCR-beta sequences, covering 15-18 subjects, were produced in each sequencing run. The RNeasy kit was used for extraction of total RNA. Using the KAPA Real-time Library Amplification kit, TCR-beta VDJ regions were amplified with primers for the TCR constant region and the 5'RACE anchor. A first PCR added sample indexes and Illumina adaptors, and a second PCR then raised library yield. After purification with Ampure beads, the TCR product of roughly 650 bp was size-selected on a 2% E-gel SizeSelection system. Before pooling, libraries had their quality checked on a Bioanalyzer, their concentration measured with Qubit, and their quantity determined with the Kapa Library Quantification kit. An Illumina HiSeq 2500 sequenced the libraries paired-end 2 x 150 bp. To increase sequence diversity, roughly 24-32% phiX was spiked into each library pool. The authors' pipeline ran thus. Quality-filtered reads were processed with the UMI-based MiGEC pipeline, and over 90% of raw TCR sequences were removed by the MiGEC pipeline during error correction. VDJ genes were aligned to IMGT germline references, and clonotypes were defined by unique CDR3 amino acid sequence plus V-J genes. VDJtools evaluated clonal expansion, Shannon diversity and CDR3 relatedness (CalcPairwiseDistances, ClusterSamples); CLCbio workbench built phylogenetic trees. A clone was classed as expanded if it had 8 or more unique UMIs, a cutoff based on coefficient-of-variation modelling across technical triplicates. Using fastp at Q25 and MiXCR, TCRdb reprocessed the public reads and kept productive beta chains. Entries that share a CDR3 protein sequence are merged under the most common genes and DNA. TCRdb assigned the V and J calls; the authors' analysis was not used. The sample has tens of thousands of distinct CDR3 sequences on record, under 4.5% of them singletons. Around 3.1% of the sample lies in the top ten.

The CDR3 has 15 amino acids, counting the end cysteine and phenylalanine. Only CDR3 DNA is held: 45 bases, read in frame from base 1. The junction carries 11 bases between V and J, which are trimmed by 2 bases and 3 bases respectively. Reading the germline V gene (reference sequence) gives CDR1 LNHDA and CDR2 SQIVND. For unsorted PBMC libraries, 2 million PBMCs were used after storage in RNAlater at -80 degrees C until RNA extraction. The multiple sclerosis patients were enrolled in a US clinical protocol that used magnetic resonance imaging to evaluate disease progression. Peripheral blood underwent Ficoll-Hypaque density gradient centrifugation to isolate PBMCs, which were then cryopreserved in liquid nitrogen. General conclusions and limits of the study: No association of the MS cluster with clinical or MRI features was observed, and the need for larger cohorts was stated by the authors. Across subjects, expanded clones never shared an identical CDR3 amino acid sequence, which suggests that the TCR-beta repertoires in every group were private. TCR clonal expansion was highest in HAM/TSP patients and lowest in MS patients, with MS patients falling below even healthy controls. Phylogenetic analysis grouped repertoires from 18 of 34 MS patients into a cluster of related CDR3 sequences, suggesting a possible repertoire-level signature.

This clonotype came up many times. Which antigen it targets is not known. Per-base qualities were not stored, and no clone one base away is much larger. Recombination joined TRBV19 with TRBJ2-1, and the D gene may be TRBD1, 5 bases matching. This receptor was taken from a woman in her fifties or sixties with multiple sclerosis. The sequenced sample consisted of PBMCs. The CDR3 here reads CASSISPGLYNEQFF. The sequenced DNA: TGTGCCAGTAGTATATCTCCAGGGCTCTACAATGAGCAGTTCTTC.